The present TCR beta chain was sequenced within a study of blood T cell repertoires in COVID-19. As processed by the authors: Reference gene primer amplification gave estimated nucleated cell counts. Method: immunoSEQ multiplex PCR; TCRdb's copy keeps in-frame clones and lacks some. Clone size and V and J calls were adopted from that table, with D and trimming inferred from the DNA. The profile shows roughly 250,000 clones, 85% to 90% of them singletons. This clone occurred once. Looked up from germline, CDR1 is KGHSH and CDR2 is LQKENI. There are 15 residues in the CDR3. After removal of 2 bases from V and 4 bases from J, the junction contained 5 bases not matched to a gene.

The origin of this receptor is a woman aged 40 to 50 with acute or convalescent COVID-19. The sequencing sample was made of peripheral blood. This chain links TRBV18 with TRBJ2-1, with 7 nucleotides matching TRBD1. The CDR3 DNA follows: TGTGCCAGCTCACCAGCGAGGGGGCGATACAATGAGCAGTTCTTC. It codes for CASSPARGRYNEQFF.